This T cell receptor (beta chain) emerged from a study of T cells in women clearing cervical HPV infection. Study context: Women with histologically confirmed HPV16-related CIN3 or worse, 2 with invasive cancer, served as cases.

Prevalent HPV16 infections were excluded; only incident single HPV16 infections included. HPV was found by MY09/MY11 PCR and dot-blot genotyping. V lost 5 bases, J lost 2 bases, and 12 bases lay in between. This CDR3 has 14 amino acids. Per germline, CDR1 SGHAT and CDR2 FQNNGV. Average input was about 1.2 ug genomic DNA for immunoSEQ TCR beta CDR3 amplification. Assay: immunoSEQ multiplex PCR; the TCRdb copy retains only in-frame clones and omits some. The listing records some 46,000 clones. For this clone: With the read ending 3 residues before the CDR3 end, the germline J gene is used to fill in that end.

The receptor was isolated from a woman between 18 and 75 years old with a cervical HPV16 infection that either progressed to CIN3+ or cleared (not recorded which). The V and J genes are TRBV11-2 and TRBJ1-2; possibly TRBD1 for D (5 bases). Sequenced material: blood buffy coat. The CDR3 sequence is CASSRGTDNYGYTF. CDR3 DNA (partial): TGTGCCAGCAGCCGAGGGACTGACAACTATGGC.